This T cell receptor (beta chain) was sequenced in a study of blood T cell repertoires in COVID-19 (TCRdb year 2020). At the level of the whole study: Samples from collaborators originated in the United States, Italy and Spain and spanned both the acute and convalescent phases of COVID-19. The prospective study material was composed of cDNA or gDNA derived from T cells, B-cell-depleted T cells, or PBMCs. Deeply sampled blood TCRbeta repertoires from subjects exposed to, actively infected with, or recovered from COVID-19 were included in the dataset. The repertoires were released in a freely available public database intended as a resource for research on the immune response to SARS-CoV-2. Samples came from the ongoing ImmuneRACE study (first 160 participants) plus 1,254 subjects from 6 global collaborators. Sample metadata almost always included a de-identified subject ID, COVID-19 status, age in years and sex. HLA class I and class II types, where available, came from metadata supplied by the sample provider rather than from assay-based typing. What the study reported, not specific to this receptor: Clinical and demographic metadata were provided uncurated, with the amount varying by source and participant.

TCRbeta CDR3 regions were amplified from genomic DNA by means of the immunoSEQ Assay, a bias-controlled multiplex PCR. The paper's processing steps were these. Within the assay, amplification of reference gene primers was used to estimate how many nucleated cells each sample contained. To quantify the absolute abundance of each unique TCRbeta CDR3 rearrangement, sequence reads were collapsed and filtered. For each sample, productive Simpson clonality was calculated as the square root of Simpson's diversity index across productive rearrangements. Held by TCRdb, this immuneACCESS table contains in-frame sequences only and omits some clones. Under half of the omission traces to an unresolved V gene where checked; the cause of the rest is unknown. V, J and clone size derive from that table, while D and trimming were established from the DNA sequence. This sample is represented by more than 65,000 clones; around 90% of them were singletons. In total, the top ten clones hold 8.5% of the sample.

The CDR3 runs 15 residues from the cysteine to the phenylalanine. Left in the record is the CDR3 DNA by itself, 45 bases read in frame from the first base. The germline V gene encodes CDR1 SGHRS and CDR2 YFSETQ. V was cut back by 1 base and J by 4 bases, leaving a gap of 15 bases between them. Collaborating institutions collected whole blood in K2EDTA tubes following their own protocols. For TCRbeta analysis, collaborators shipped samples as frozen whole blood, isolated PBMCs, or DNA extracted from either of those sample types. This clone was observed once. The clone's antigen remains unknown. Per-base qualities were not stored, and no clone one base away is much larger.

Material: peripheral blood. The origin of this receptor is a human donor in a cohort sampled during active COVID-19. The rearrangement joined TRBV5-1 to TRBJ2-7; the D gene assignment is ambiguous. The DNA reads as follows: TGCGCCAGCAGCTTGCTCGGCGGCAGTTCTTACGAGCAGTACTTC. Its protein reads: CASSLLGGSSYEQYF.